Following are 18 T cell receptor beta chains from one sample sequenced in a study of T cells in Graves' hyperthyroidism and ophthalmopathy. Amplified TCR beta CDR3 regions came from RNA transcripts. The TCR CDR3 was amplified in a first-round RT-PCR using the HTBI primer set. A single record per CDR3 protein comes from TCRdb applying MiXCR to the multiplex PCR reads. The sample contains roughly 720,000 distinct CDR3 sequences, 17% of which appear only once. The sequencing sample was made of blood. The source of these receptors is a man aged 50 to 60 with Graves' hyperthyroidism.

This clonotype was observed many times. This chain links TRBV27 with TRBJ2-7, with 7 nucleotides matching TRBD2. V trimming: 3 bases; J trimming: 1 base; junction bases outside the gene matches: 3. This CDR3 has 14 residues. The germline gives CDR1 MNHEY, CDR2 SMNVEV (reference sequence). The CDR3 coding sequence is TGTGCCAGCAGTTTCGGGGGGAATTCCTACGAGCAGTACTTC. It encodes CASSFGGNSYEQYF.

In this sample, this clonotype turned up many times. The CDR3 is CASSLEAAAHYNSPLHF. The CDR3 DNA is TGCGCCAGCAGCTTGGAGGCGGCGGCCCACTATAATTCACCCCTCCACTTT. This chain joins TRBV5-1 and TRBJ1-6; no reliable D call. Trimming removed 0 bases at V and 3 bases at J, with 13 bases between. The germline V gene encodes CDR1 SGHRS and CDR2 YFSETQ. This CDR3 has 17 amino acids.

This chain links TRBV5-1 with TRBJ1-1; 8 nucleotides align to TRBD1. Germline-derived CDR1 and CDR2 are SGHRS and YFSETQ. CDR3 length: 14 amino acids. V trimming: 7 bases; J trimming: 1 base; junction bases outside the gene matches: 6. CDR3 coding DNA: TGCGCCAGCCAAATACAGGGGGGGAACACTGAAGCTTTCTTT. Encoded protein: CASQIQGGNTEAFF.

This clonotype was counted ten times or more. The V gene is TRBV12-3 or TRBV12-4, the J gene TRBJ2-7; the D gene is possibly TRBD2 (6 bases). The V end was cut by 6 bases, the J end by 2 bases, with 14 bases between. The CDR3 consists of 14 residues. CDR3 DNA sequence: TGTGCCAGCAGCCGACGGGAGCGACCCTACGAGCAGTACTTC. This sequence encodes CASSRRERPYEQYF.

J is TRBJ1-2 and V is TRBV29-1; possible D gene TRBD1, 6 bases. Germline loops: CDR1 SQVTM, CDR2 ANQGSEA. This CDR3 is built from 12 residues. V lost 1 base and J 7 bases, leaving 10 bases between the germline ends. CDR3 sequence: CSVEGGGLGYTF. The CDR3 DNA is TGCAGCGTTGAAGGAGGGGGACTTGGCTACACCTTC.

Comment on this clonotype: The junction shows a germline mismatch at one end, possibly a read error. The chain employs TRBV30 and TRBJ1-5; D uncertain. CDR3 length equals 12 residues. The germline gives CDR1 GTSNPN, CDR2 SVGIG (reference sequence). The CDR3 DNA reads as TGTGACTGGAGTTCTTGGTACGGGGCCCAGCATTTT. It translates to CDWSSWYGAQHF.

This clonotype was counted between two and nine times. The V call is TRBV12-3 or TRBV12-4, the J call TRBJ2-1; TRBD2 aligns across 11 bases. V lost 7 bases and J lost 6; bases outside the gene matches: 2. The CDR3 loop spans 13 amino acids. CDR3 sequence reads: CASTGLAANEQFF. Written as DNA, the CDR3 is TGTGCCAGCACGGGACTAGCGGCCAATGAGCAGTTCTTC.

CDR3 coding DNA: TGTGCCAGCAGCTTAGGGCCGGGCATGAGATTTGATACGCAGTATTTT. Protein product: CASSLGPGMRFDTQYF. The chain links TRBV7-6 to TRBJ2-3; no clear D. Germline loops: CDR1 SGHVS, CDR2 FNYEAQ. The CDR3 sequence is 16 residues long. Trimming took off 1 base at V and 6 bases at J, with 17 bases between the two ends.

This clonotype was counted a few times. This CDR3 is CASSGSGINGELFF. CDR3 in DNA: TGTGCCAGCTCGGGTAGCGGGATAAACGGGGAGCTGTTTTTT. This chain joins TRBV7-6 and TRBJ2-2, with TRBD2 identical over 8 bases. Germline CDR1 is SGHVS and CDR2 is FNYEAQ. After removal of 8 bases from V and 7 bases from J, the junction contained 9 bases not matched to a gene. The CDR3 has 14 residues.

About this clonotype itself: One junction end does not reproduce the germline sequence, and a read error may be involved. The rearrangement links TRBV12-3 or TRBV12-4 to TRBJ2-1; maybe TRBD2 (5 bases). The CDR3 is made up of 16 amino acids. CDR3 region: CASSLRPSSGRNEQLF. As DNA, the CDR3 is TGTGCCAGCAGTTTAAGACCTAGCTCAGGTCGCAATGAGCAGCTCTTC.

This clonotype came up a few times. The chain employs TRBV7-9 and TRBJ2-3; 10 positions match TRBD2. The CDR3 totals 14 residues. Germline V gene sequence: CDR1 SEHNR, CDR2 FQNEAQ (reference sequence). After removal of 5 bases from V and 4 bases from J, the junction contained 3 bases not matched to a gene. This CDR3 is CASSTTSGADTQYF. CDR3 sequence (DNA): TGTGCCAGCAGCACAACTAGCGGGGCAGATACGCAGTATTTT.

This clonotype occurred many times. The CDR3 loop reads CASSNDSGEQYF. The CDR3 nucleotides are TGTGCCAGCAGTAACGACAGTGGCGAGCAGTACTTC. The chain has TRBV6-1 and TRBJ2-7, with D perhaps TRBD1 (5 bases). The CDR3 totals 12 residues. V lost 5 bases, J lost 6 bases, and 11 bases lay in between. Germline CDR1 and CDR2: MNHNS and SASEGT.

The CDR3 DNA reads TGTGCCAGCAGCCAACGACTAGCGAGTTCCTACGAGCAGTACTTC. Its protein product is CASSQRLASSYEQYF. The chain is built from TRBV11-1 and TRBJ2-7, with 8 bases that match TRBD2. Losses at the gene ends were 5 bases for V and 1 base for J; bases not matched to a gene: 7. CDR1 is SGHAT, CDR2 FQDESV, per germline (reference sequence). The CDR3 has 15 residues.

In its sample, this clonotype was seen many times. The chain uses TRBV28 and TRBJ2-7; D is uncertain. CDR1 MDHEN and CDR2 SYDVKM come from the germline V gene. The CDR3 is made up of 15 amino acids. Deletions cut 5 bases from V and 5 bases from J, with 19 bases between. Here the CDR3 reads CASSPNVVYRNEQYF. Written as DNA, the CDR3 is TGTGCCAGCAGTCCCAATGTAGTCTACCGAAACGAGCAGTACTTC.

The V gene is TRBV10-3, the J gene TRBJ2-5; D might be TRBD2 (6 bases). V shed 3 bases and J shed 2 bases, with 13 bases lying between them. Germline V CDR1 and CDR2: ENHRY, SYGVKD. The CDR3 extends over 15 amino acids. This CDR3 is CAISDIGGKQETQYF. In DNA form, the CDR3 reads TGTGCCATCAGTGATATCGGAGGGAAACAAGAGACCCAGTACTTC.

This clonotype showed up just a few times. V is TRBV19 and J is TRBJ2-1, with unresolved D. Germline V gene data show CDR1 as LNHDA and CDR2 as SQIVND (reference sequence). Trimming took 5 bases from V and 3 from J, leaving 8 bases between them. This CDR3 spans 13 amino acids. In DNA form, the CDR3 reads TGTGCCAGTAGTCCCCTAGGCTACAATGAGCAGTTCTTC. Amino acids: CASSPLGYNEQFF.

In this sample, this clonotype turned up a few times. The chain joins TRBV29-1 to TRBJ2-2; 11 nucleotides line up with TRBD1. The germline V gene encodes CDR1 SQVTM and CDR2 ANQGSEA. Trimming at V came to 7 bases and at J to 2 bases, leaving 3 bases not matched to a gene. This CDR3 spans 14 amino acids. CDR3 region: CSGGQGVNTGELFF. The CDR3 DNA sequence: TGCAGCGGGGGACAGGGGGTAAACACCGGGGAGCTGTTTTTT.

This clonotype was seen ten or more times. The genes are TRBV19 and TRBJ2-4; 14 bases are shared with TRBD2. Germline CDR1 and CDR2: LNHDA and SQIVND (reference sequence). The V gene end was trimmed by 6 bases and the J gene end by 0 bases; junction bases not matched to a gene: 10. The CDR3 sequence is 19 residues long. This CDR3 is CASRGGGLAGERAKNIQYF. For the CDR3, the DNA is TGTGCCAGTAGGGGAGGGGGACTAGCGGGAGAGAGAGCCAAAAACATTCAGTACTTC.